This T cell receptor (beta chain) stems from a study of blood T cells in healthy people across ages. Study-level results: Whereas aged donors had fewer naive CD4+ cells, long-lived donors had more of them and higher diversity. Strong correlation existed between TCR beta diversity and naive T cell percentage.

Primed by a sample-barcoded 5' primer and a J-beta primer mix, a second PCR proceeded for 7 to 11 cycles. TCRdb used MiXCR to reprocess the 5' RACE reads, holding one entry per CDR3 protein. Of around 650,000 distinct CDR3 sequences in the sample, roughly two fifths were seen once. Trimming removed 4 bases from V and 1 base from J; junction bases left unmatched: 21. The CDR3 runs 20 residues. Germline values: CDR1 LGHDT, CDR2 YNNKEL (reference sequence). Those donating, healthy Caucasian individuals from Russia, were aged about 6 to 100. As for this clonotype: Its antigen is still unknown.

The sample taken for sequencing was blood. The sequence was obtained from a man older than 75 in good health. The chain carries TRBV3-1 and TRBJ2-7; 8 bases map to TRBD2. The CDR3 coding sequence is TGTGCCAGCAGCCCCACGGGTCGATCTCCGAGCGGGAGTGATTCCTACGAGCAGTACTTC. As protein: CASSPTGRSPSGSDSYEQYF.